This TCR beta chain was retrieved from a study of T cell repertoires in cytomegalovirus infection. Study-level information: Recently identified HLA-C-restricted CMV epitopes were used, and well-studied HLA-B-restricted CMV epitopes were used as well. Through public TCR beta signatures, both CMV infection and matching HLA type were indicated. Notes on the study in general: Cumulative public TCR beta family frequency identified carriers of CMV plus the relevant HLA. Within the response measured ex vivo, HLA-C-restricted CMV-specific TCR beta clonotypes were dominant.

TCRdb re-called the reads with MiXCR, one entry per CDR3 protein. Of 750,000 to 900,000 distinct CDR3 sequences in the sample, around 29% were seen once. This CDR3 is 13 amino acids long. CDR1 SQVTM and CDR2 ANQGSEA come from the germline V gene. V dropped 6 bases and J dropped 2 bases, with 12 bases sitting between them. As to this clonotype: Its antigen is unknown.

The chain couples TRBV29-1 to TRBJ2-3; D gene ambiguous. The sequence came from a human donor in good health (CMV status not recorded). Some clones in this sample may be carry-over from other donors' samples. The material sequenced was cultured CD8+ T cells from PBMCs, taken from culture after CMV antigen stimulation. The CDR3 sequence is CSVLPENTDTQYF. The CDR3 DNA reads as TGCAGCGTCCTCCCGGAGAACACAGATACGCAGTATTTT.